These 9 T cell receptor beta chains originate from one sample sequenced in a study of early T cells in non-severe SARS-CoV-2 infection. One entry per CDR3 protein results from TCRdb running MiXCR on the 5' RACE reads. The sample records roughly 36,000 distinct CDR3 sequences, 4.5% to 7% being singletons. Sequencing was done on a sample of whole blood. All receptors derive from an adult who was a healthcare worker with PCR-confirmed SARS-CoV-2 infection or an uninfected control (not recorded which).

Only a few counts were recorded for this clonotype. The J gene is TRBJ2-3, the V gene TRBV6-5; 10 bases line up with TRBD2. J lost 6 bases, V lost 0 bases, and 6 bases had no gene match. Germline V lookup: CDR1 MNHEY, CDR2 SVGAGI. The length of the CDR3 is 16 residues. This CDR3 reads CASSYSVAGGSDTQYF. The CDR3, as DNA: TGTGCCAGCAGTTACTCGGTAGCGGGGGGCTCGGATACGCAGTATTTT.

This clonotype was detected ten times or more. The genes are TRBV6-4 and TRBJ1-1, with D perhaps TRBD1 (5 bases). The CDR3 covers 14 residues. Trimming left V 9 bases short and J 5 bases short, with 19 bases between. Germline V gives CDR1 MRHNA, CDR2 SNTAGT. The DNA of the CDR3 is TGTGCCAGTACCCCGTCCGGGGACTTGACTGAAGCTTTCTTT. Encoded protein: CASTPSGDLTEAFF.

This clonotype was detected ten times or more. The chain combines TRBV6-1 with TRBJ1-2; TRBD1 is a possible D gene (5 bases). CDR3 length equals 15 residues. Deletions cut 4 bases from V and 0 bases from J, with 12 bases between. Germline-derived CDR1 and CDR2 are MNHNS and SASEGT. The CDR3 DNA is TGTGCCAGCAGTGGGACACCTTCCACTAACTATGGCTACACCTTC. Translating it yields CASSGTPSTNYGYTF.

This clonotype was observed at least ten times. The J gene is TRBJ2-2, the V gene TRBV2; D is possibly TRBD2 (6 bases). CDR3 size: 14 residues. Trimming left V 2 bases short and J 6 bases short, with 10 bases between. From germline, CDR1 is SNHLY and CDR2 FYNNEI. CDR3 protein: CASSERGGPGELFF. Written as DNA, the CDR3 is TGTGCCAGCAGTGAAAGGGGAGGTCCCGGGGAGCTGTTTTTT. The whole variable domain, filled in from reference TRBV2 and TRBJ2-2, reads EPEVTQTPSHQVTQMGQEVILRCVPISNHLYFYWYRQILGQKVEFLVSFYNNEISEKSEIFDDQFSVERPDGSNFTLKIRSTKLEDSAMYFCASSERGGPGELFFGEGSRLTVL.

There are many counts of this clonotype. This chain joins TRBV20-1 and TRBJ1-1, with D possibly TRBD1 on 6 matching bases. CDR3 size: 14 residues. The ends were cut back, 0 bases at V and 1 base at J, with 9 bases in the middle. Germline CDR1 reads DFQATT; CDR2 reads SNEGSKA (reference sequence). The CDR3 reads CSAREGAKNTEAFF. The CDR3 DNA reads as TGCAGTGCTAGAGAGGGGGCCAAGAACACTGAAGCTTTCTTT.

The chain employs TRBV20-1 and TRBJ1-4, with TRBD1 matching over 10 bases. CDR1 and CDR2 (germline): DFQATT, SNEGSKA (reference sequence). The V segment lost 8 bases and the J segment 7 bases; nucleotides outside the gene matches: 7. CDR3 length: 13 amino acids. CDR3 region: CSTTRDRGEKLFF. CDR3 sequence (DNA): TGCAGTACTACCCGGGACAGGGGTGAAAAACTGTTTTTT.

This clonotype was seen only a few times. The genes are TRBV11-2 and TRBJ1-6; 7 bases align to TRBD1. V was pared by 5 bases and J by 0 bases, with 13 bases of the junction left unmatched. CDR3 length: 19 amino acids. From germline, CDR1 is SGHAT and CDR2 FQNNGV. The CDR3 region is CASSPSLGQESSYNSPLHF. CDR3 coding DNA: TGTGCCAGCAGCCCGAGCCTCGGACAGGAAAGCTCCTATAATTCACCCCTCCACTTT.

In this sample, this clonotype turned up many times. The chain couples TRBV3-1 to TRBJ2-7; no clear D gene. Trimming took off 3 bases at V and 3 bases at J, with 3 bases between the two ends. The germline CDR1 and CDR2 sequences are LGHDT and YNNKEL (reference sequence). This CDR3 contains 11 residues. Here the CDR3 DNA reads TGTGCCAGCAGCCATCGCTACGAGCAGTACTTC. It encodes CASSHRYEQYF.

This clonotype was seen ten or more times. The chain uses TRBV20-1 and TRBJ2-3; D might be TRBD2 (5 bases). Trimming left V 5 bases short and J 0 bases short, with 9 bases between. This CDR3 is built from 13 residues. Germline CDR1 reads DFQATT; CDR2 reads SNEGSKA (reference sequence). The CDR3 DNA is TGCAGTGCTGCCGGGGTTAGCACAGATACGCAGTATTTT. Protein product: CSAAGVSTDTQYF.